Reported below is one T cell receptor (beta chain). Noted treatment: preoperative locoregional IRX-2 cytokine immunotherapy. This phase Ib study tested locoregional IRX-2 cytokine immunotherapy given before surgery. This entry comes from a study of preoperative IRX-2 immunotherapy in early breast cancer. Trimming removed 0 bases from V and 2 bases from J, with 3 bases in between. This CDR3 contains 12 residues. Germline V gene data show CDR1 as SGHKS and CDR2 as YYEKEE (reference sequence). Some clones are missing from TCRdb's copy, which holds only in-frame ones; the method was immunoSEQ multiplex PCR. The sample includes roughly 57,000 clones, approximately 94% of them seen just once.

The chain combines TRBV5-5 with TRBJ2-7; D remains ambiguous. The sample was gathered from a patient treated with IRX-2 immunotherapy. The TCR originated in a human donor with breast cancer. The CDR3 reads CASSLDTYEQYF. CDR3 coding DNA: TGTGCCAGCAGCTTGGATACCTACGAGCAGTACTTC.